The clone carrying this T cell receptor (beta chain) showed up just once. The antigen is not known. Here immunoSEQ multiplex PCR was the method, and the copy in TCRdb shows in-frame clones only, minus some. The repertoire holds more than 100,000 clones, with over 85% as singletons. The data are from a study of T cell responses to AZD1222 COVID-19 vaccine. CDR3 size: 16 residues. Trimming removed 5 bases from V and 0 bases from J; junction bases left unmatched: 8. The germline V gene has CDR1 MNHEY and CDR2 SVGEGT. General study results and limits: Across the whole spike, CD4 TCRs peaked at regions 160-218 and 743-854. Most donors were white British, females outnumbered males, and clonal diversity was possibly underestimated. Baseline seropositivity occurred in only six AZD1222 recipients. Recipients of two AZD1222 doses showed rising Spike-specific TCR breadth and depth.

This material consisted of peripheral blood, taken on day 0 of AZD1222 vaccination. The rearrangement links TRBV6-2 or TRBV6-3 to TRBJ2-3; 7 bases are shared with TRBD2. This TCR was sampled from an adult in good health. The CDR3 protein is CASSRLAGVSTDTQYF. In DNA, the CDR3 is TGTGCCAGCAGTCGACTAGCCGGTGTTAGCACAGATACGCAGTATTTT.